These 9 T cell receptor beta chains originate from one sample sequenced in a study of blood T cell repertoires in COVID-19. Generated by immunoSEQ multiplex PCR, the TCRdb table keeps only in-frame clones and is missing some. The sample yields 250,000 to 350,000 clones, 70% to 90% seen once. The sequenced sample was peripheral blood. The receptors come from a human donor with COVID-19, enrolled during active disease. The donor label of this sample is uncertain.

J is TRBJ2-1 and V is TRBV7-3; D perhaps matches TRBD2 (6 bases). The germline CDR1 and CDR2 sequences are SGHTA and FQGTGA. The CDR3 has 15 residues. Trimming shortened V by 4 bases and J by 4 bases, and 14 bases separated the two germline ends. The CDR3 DNA reads TGTGCCAGCAGCTCTGATCGGGAGTATTACAATGAGCAGTTCTTC. Translating gives CASSSDREYYNEQFF. Based on the CDR3 plus reference TRBV7-3 and TRBJ2-1, the full variable domain is GAGVSQTPSNKVTEKGKYVELRCDPISGHTALYWYRQSLGQGPEFLIYFQGTGAADDSGLPNDRFFAVRPEGSVSTLKIQRTERGDSAVYLCASSSDREYYNEQFFGPGTRLTVL.

This CDR3 is CASSQGKSNQPQHF. The CDR3 coding sequence is TGTGCCAGCAGCCAGGGCAAGAGCAATCAGCCCCAGCATTTT. This chain uses TRBV7-2 with TRBJ1-5; D is possibly TRBD1 (5 bases). The CDR3 length is 14 residues. The germline CDR1 and CDR2 sequences are SGHTA and FQGNSA. V was pared by 5 bases and J by 1 base, with 9 bases between. Full variable domain (missing parts from reference TRBV7-2 and TRBJ1-5): GAGVSQSPSNKVTEKGKDVELRCDPISGHTALYWYRQSLGQGLEFLIYFQGNSAPDKSGLPSDRFSAERTGGSVSTLTIQRTQQEDSAVYLCASSQGKSNQPQHFGDGTRLSIL.

J is TRBJ2-1 and V is TRBV5-1; 9 bases are a match to TRBD2. Trimming at V came to 4 bases and at J to 0 bases, leaving 11 bases not matched to a gene. This CDR3 has 18 residues. CDR1 and CDR2 (germline): SGHRS, YFSETQ. This chain's CDR3 is CASSDSGSLGSSYNEQFF. The CDR3 region has the DNA TGCGCCAGCAGCGATAGCGGGAGTTTGGGCAGCTCCTACAATGAGCAGTTCTTC.

This clone was picked up one time. The V gene is TRBV9, the J gene TRBJ2-3; 9 bases are shared with TRBD2. After removal of 4 bases from V and 5 bases from J, the junction contained 8 bases not matched to a gene. Germline CDR1 is SGDLS and CDR2 is YYNGEE. CDR3 length: 15 residues. CDR3 region: CASSTGGRAGDTQYF. In DNA, the CDR3 is TGTGCCAGCAGCACTGGCGGGAGGGCCGGAGATACGCAGTATTTT.

In the case of this clone: A read error may account for a junction end that differs from germline. The chain carries TRBV7-7 and TRBJ2-1, with 8 positions matching TRBD2. This CDR3 has 14 residues. CDR1 SSHAT and CDR2 FNYEAQ come from the germline V gene (reference sequence). CDR3 residues: CASSREGVYDEQFF. CDR3 sequence (DNA): TGTGCTAGCAGCCGGGAGGGCGTATACGATGAGCAGTTCTTC.

The chain couples TRBV6-5 to TRBJ1-1, with no clear D. Germline V gene lookup returns CDR1 MNHEY and CDR2 SVGAGI. Trimming took off 2 bases at V and 4 bases at J, with 11 bases between the two ends. The length of the CDR3 is 14 residues. The CDR3 DNA reads as TGTGCCAGCAGTTACGGAGGTGGCGGCACTGAAGCTTTCTTT. Its translation: CASSYGGGGTEAFF.

The V call is TRBV3-1 (or the pseudogene TRBV3-2), the J call TRBJ2-1; 9 positions match TRBD2. This CDR3 contains 16 residues. With 0 bases clipped from V and 3 bases from J, the junction kept 3 bases outside the gene matches. CDR1 is LGHDT and CDR2 is YNNKEL in the germline V gene (reference sequence). The DNA for the CDR3 is TGTGCCAGCAGCCAAGATGAGCGGGGGGTCTACAATGAGCAGTTCTTC. Translating it yields CASSQDERGVYNEQFF.

V is TRBV19 and J is TRBJ1-5, with TRBD1 as a possible D gene (6 bases). CDR3 length: 16 residues. V lost 4 bases and J 7 bases, leaving 20 bases between the germline ends. Germline V gene data show CDR1 as LNHDA and CDR2 as SQIVND (reference sequence). The CDR3 here is CASSTEGGGPWQPQHF. CDR3 sequence (DNA): TGTGCCAGTAGTACCGAGGGCGGGGGGCCGTGGCAGCCCCAGCATTTT.

The gene calls are TRBV9 and TRBJ1-2, with 8 bases fitting TRBD1. The V segment lost 3 bases and the J segment 4 bases; nucleotides outside the gene matches: 8. Germline CDR1 SGDLS, CDR2 YYNGEE. CDR3 length equals 15 residues. CDR3 in amino acids: CASSESLDRAYGYTF. CDR3 DNA: TGTGCCAGCAGCGAGAGTCTGGACAGGGCCTATGGCTACACCTTC.